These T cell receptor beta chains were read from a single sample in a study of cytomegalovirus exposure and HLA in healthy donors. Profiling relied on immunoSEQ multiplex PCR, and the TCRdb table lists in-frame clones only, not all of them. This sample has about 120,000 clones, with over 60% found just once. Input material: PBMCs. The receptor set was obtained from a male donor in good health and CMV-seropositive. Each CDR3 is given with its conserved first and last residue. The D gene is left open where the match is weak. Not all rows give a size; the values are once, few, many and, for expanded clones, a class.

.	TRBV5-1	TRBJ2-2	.	CASSFFTGELFF	TGCGCCAGCAGCTTCTTTACCGGGGAGCTGTTTTTT
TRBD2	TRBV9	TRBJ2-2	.	CASSYGLALRTGELFF	TGTGCCAGCAGCTATGGACTAGCTCTCCGGACCGGGGAGCTGTTTTTT
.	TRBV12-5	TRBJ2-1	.	CASGPTDYSAQFF	TGTGCTAGTGGTCCAACGGACTATAGCGCGCAGTTCTTC
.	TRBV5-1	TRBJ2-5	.	CASSLGGPETQYF	TGCGCCAGCAGCTTGGGAGGGCCAGAGACCCAGTACTTC
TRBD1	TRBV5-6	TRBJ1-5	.	CASSESTGGFYNQPQHF	TGTGCCAGCAGCGAGAGTACAGGGGGGTTCTACAATCAGCCCCAGCATTTT
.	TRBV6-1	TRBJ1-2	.	CASTTGWRYGYTF	TGTGCCAGCACAACAGGGTGGCGGTATGGCTACACCTTC
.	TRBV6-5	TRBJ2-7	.	CASSPRQVNYEQYF	TGTGCCAGCAGCCCCCGACAGGTCAACTACGAGCAGTACTTC
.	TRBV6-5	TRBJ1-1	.	CASSSLSGQIRAFF	TGTGCCAGCAGCTCTCTAAGCGGGCAAATCCGAGCTTTCTTT
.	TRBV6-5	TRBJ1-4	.	CASKQAGSRGEKLFF	TGTGCCAGCAAACAAGCGGGGTCAAGGGGTGAAAAACTGTTTTTT
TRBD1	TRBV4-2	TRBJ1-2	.	CASSQPDRDYGYTF	TGTGCCAGCAGCCAACCGGACAGGGACTATGGCTACACCTTC
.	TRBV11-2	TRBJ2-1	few	CASSFQGEEQFF	TGTGCCAGCAGCTTCCAAGGGGAAGAGCAGTTCTTC
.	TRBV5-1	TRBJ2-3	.	CASSPGLSSTDTQYF	TGCGCCAGCAGCCCGGGACTTTCTAGCACAGATACGCAGTATTTT
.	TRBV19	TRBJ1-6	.	CATAGASYNSPLHF	TGTGCCACCGCAGGGGCCTCCTATAATTCACCCCTCCACTTT
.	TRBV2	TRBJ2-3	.	CASSERNTDTQYF	TGTGCCAGCAGTGAGAGAAACACAGATACGCAGTATTTT
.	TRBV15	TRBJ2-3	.	CATSRANRLSTDTQYF	TGTGCCACCAGCAGAGCAAACAGGCTTAGCACAGATACGCAGTATTTT
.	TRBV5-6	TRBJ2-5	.	CASSGDWARREETQYF	TGTGCCAGCAGCGGGGACTGGGCGCGGAGGGAAGAGACCCAGTACTTC
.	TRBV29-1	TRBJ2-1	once	CSSNRQSYNEQFF	TGCAGCAGTAATCGACAGAGCTACAATGAGCAGTTCTTC
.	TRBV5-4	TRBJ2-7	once	CASSSSSRVDHEQYF	TGTGCCAGCAGCTCGTCAAGCCGGGTCGACCACGAGCAGTACTTC
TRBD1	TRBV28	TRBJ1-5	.	CASSSGTGGNQPQHF	TGTGCCAGCAGTTCAGGGACAGGGGGCAATCAGCCCCAGCATTTT
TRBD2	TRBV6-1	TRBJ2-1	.	CASSGLAGGHNEQFF	TGTGCCAGCAGTGGACTAGCGGGGGGCCACAATGAGCAGTTCTTC
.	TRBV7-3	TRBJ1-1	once	CASSSQVNTEAFF	TGTGCCAGCAGCTCACAGGTGAACACTGAAGCTTTCTTT
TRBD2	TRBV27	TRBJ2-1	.	CASSLLAEVGEQFF	TGTGCCAGCAGTTTACTAGCGGAGGTGGGTGAGCAGTTCTTC
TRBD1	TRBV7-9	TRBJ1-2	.	CASSLGTGVYYGYTF	TGTGCCAGCAGCCTGGGGACAGGGGTTTACTATGGCTACACCTTC
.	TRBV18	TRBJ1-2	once	CASSPRDLDGYTF	TGTGCCAGCTCACCTCGGGATTTGGATGGCTACACCTTC
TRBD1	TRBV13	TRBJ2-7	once	CASSLTGAYEQYF	TGTGCCAGCAGCTTGACAGGGGCCTACGAGCAGTACTTC
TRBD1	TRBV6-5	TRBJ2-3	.	CASSYVTGEDTQYF	TGTGCCAGCAGTTACGTAACAGGGGAAGATACGCAGTATTTT
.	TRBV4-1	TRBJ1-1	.	CASSQDTNTEAFF	TGCGCCAGCAGCCAAGATACAAACACTGAAGCTTTCTTT
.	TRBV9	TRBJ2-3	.	CASSPIAGSITDTQYF	TGTGCCAGCAGCCCAATCGCGGGGTCCATCACAGATACGCAGTATTTT
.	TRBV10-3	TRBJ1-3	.	CAISPQILSGNTIYF	TGTGCCATCAGCCCACAGATACTCTCTGGAAACACCATATATTTT
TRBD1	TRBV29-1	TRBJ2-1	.	CSVPGGQGDGNEQFF	TGCAGCGTGCCCGGAGGACAGGGGGATGGCAATGAGCAGTTCTTC
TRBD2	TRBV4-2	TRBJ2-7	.	CASSQELGGGPHEQYF	TGTGCCAGCAGCCAAGAGTTGGGGGGAGGGCCCCACGAGCAGTACTTC
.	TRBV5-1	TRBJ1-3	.	CASSPSGAVGNTIYF	TGCGCCAGCAGCCCAAGTGGGGCGGTAGGAAACACCATATATTTT
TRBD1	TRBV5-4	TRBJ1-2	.	CASSGTGGYFYGYTF	TGTGCCAGCAGCGGGACAGGGGGTTATTTTTACGGCTACACCTTC
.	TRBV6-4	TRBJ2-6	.	CASSYEAGAGANGLTF	TGTGCCAGCAGCTACGAGGCGGGGGCAGGGGCCAACGGCCTGACTTTC
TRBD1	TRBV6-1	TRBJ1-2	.	CASRGTGKGYGYTF	TGTGCCAGCAGGGGGACAGGGAAAGGCTATGGCTACACCTTC
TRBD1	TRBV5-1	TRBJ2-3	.	CASSLAGQGDDTQYF	TGCGCCAGCAGCTTGGCGGGACAGGGCGATGATACGCAGTATTTT
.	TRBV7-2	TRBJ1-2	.	CASSPTAVGSGYTF	TGTGCCAGCAGCCCGACAGCCGTGGGTTCTGGCTACACCTTC